One sample yielded the 11 T cell receptor beta chains listed below, sequenced in a study of cytomegalovirus exposure and HLA in healthy donors. PCR primers comprised 60 Vbeta and 13 Jbeta primers. The repertoire was sequenced with immunoSEQ multiplex PCR; TCRdb's copy has only in-frame clones and lacks some. The sample gives 160,000 or so clones, around 76% of which show up once; under 2% is in the top ten. The specimen sequenced was PBMCs. Receptors originate from a middle-aged man in good health and CMV-seronegative.

This clone was detected only a few times. The chain uses TRBV2 and TRBJ2-2; the match to TRBD2 covers 9 bases. This CDR3 comprises 14 residues. Trimming cost V 8 bases and J 7 bases; bases outside gene matches: 8. Germline V gene data show CDR1 as SNHLY and CDR2 as FYNNEI. The CDR3 DNA follows: TGTGCCAGCGGGGCGGGAGGGCCCGTCGGGGAGCTGTTTTTT. It specifies CASGAGGPVGELFF.

The rearrangement joins TRBV18 to TRBJ1-1; D unresolved. Germline V gene lookup returns CDR1 KGHSH and CDR2 LQKENI. Trimming left V 6 bases short and J 0 bases short, with 17 bases between. The CDR3 has 16 amino acids. CDR3 loop: CASSLGRSPMNTEAFF. Written as DNA, the CDR3 is TGTGCCAGCTCCCTGGGGAGGAGTCCCATGAACACTGAAGCTTTCTTT.

The chain is built from TRBV29-1 and TRBJ2-1; TRBD1 might be the D (8 bases). Germline CDR1 SQVTM, CDR2 ANQGSEA. Trimming cost V 5 bases and J 9 bases, with 14 bases left between them. This CDR3 contains 12 residues. The CDR3 DNA reads TGCAGCGTTACAGGGGGAGGGAGTGAGCAGTTCTTC. It is translated as CSVTGGGSEQFF.

The rearrangement joins TRBV27 to TRBJ1-1; D unresolved. The CDR3 is 14 residues long. Per the germline V gene, CDR1 is MNHEY and CDR2 is SMNVEV (reference sequence). V was clipped by 2 bases and J by 2 bases, with 9 bases between them. CDR3 protein: CASSLVLSNTEAFF. The CDR3 DNA reads as TGTGCCAGCAGTTTAGTCCTATCAAACACTGAAGCTTTCTTT.

This clone was picked up a small number of times. The rearrangement joins TRBV28 to TRBJ2-2; D is perhaps TRBD1 (6 bases). CDR3 length equals 17 residues. The V and J ends lost 6 bases and 4 bases respectively, with 21 bases between them. Germline V gives CDR1 MDHEN, CDR2 SYDVKM. DNA of the CDR3: TGTGCCAGCAGCTACCCGGCAGGGGAAACGGTCACCGGGGAGCTGTTTTTT. Residues: CASSYPAGETVTGELFF.

This clone came up a few times. The chain combines TRBV7-2 with TRBJ2-7; perhaps TRBD2 as D (5 bases). Trimming removed 5 bases at V and 0 bases at J, with 20 bases between. CDR1 and CDR2 (germline): SGHTA, FQGNSA. The CDR3 spans 17 residues. CDR3 nucleotide sequence: TGTGCCAGCAGCCCCCGAAGGGAGCAAGATGGCTCCTACGAGCAGTACGTC. Protein product: CASSPRREQDGSYEQYV.

This chain connects TRBV7-8 to TRBJ2-6; D is possibly TRBD1 (5 bases). Germline CDR1 is SGHVS and CDR2 is FQNEAQ. This CDR3 comprises 18 residues. The V gene lost 1 base and the J gene lost 4 bases, with 17 bases spanning the gap. The CDR3, as DNA: TGTGCCAGCAGCTTAGAACAGGCTCGGTCCTCCGGGGCCAACGTCCTGACTTTC. It is translated as CASSLEQARSSGANVLTF.

The rearrangement uses TRBV6-4 and TRBJ2-1; 7 bases match TRBD1. CDR1 MRHNA and CDR2 SNTAGT come from the germline V gene. With 5 bases clipped from V and 9 bases from J, the junction kept 4 bases outside the gene matches. This CDR3 comprises 12 residues. The chain's CDR3 is CASSRDSGEQFF. For the CDR3, the DNA is TGTGCCAGCAGTCGGGACAGCGGTGAGCAGTTCTTC.

The CDR3 loop is CASSSGGSYNEQFF. For the CDR3, the DNA is TGTGCCAGCAGCTCGGGGGGCTCCTACAATGAGCAGTTCTTC. The V and J genes are TRBV27 and TRBJ2-1; 7 nucleotides align to TRBD2. Germline assignment: CDR1 MNHEY and CDR2 SMNVEV (reference sequence). This CDR3 spans 14 amino acids. The V and J ends lost 6 bases and 0 bases, in that order; junction bases with no gene match: 2.

The V gene is TRBV10-3, the J gene TRBJ2-7; possible D gene TRBD1, 7 bases. CDR1 and CDR2 (germline): ENHRY, SYGVKD. Trimming removed 4 bases from V and 3 bases from J, with 13 bases in between. CDR3 size: 14 residues. The CDR3 region is CAISVAGQSYEQYF. CDR3 in DNA: TGTGCCATCAGTGTGGCGGGACAGAGCTACGAGCAGTACTTC.

The genes are TRBV5-6 and TRBJ1-4, with D possibly being TRBD1 (6 bases). Trimming stripped 3 bases from V and 0 bases from J, with 12 bases between. The CDR3 is made up of 16 amino acids. Per the germline V gene, CDR1 is SGHDT and CDR2 is YYEEEE. DNA for the CDR3: TGTGCCAGCAGCTACAGGGCAGCGGCAACTAATGAAAAACTGTTTTTT. This sequence encodes CASSYRAAATNEKLFF.